These 27 T cell receptor beta chains originate from one sample sequenced in a study of shared clonotypes between healthy human individuals. Using immunoSEQ multiplex PCR, the repertoire was profiled, and TCRdb retains in-frame clones only, with some absent. The sample consists of around 550,000 clones, roughly 95% of them appearing once. Naive CD8 cells lacked CD45RO and underwent positive selection for CCR7, leaving out terminally differentiated effector memory CD45RA+ cells. Sequencing input: naive CD8+ T cells sorted from blood. These receptors all come from a young woman in good health.

The chain couples TRBV6-5 to TRBJ1-4; TRBD1 matches 7 bases. V lost 6 bases and J lost 1; bases outside the gene matches: 5. The CDR3 runs 15 residues. Germline V gives CDR1 MNHEY, CDR2 SVGAGI. The CDR3 spells CASSAGGITNEKLFF. The CDR3 DNA is TGTGCCAGCAGCGCAGGGGGGATAACTAATGAAAAACTGTTTTTT.

This chain joins TRBV9 and TRBJ1-5, with D maybe TRBD1 (6 bases). The V and J ends lost 0 bases and 5 bases respectively, with 6 bases between them. This CDR3 has 13 residues. Per germline, CDR1 SGDLS and CDR2 YYNGEE. CDR3 DNA sequence: TGTGCCAGCAGCGTAGCAGGGGATCAGCCCCAGCATTTT. It translates to CASSVAGDQPQHF.

The chain uses TRBV11-1 and TRBJ2-3; 11 bases map to TRBD2. The J segment lost 3 bases and the V segment lost 2 bases, leaving 7 bases of the junction unmatched. CDR1 is SGHAT, CDR2 FQDESV, per germline (reference sequence). The CDR3 runs 17 residues. The CDR3 loop reads CASSLRGASGRTDTQYF. The CDR3 coding sequence is TGTGCCAGCAGCTTAAGAGGGGCTAGCGGGAGGACAGATACGCAGTATTTT.

This chain uses TRBV19 with TRBJ1-3; the match to TRBD1 covers 10 bases. CDR1 LNHDA and CDR2 SQIVND come from the germline V gene (reference sequence). There are 16 residues in the CDR3. The V segment lost 8 bases and the J segment 2 bases; nucleotides outside the gene matches: 9. The chain's CDR3 is CASDSSGTGAGNTIYF. CDR3 sequence (DNA): TGTGCCAGTGACAGTTCCGGGACAGGGGCTGGAAACACCATATATTTT.

Of note for this clone: Additional DNA sequences in this sample encode the identical CDR3. The chain carries TRBV28 and TRBJ1-5, with D unresolved. CDR3 length: 12 amino acids. V dropped 3 bases and J dropped 7 bases, with 7 bases sitting between them. Germline V gene lookup returns CDR1 MDHEN and CDR2 SYDVKM. CDR3: CASSFGPQPQHF. In DNA, the CDR3 is TGTGCCAGCAGTTTCGGTCCCCAGCCCCAGCATTTT.

The chain employs TRBV7-6 and TRBJ2-5, with 12 bases identical to TRBD2. The J call may be faulty, since TRBJ2-7 better matches the DNA end. The CDR3 has 14 amino acids. CDR1 is SGHVS and CDR2 is FNYEAQ in the germline V gene. CDR3 sequence reads: CASSTGTSGYEQYF. The DNA for the CDR3 is TGTGCCAGCAGCACCGGGACTAGCGGGTACGAGCAGTACTTC.

The chain combines TRBV27 with TRBJ1-1, with D unclear. This CDR3 comprises 13 residues. The V end was cut by 4 bases, the J end by 2 bases, with 8 bases between. Germline V lookup: CDR1 MNHEY, CDR2 SMNVEV (reference sequence). This chain's CDR3 is CASSWQANTEAFF. CDR3 nucleotide sequence: TGTGCCAGCAGTTGGCAAGCTAACACTGAAGCTTTCTTT.

This chain joins TRBV4-3 and TRBJ2-7; no definite D call. CDR3 size: 11 residues. The V gene's germline CDR1 is LGHNA and CDR2 YSLEER. V was clipped by 6 bases and J by 0 bases, with 3 bases between them. The chain's CDR3 is CASSSSYEQYF. The CDR3 bases are TGCGCCAGCAGTTCCTCCTACGAGCAGTACTTC.

This chain uses TRBV28 with TRBJ2-5; 9 nucleotides align to TRBD1. Germline CDR1 MDHEN, CDR2 SYDVKM. Trimming removed 6 bases from V and 5 bases from J; junction bases left unmatched: 10. The CDR3 consists of 15 residues. In nucleotides, the CDR3 is TGTGCCAGCAGACCGCCACAGGGGGCTCGGGAGACCCAGTACTTC. Translated: CASRPPQGARETQYF.

Comment on this clone: Other DNA sequences in this specimen translate into the identical CDR3. The gene calls are TRBV19 and TRBJ2-3; 9 nucleotides align to TRBD2. The CDR3 runs to 14 residues. The ends lost 6 bases at V and 1 base at J; junction bases unmatched: 2. Germline V gene lookup returns CDR1 LNHDA and CDR2 SQIVND (reference sequence). CDR3 nucleotides: TGTGCCAGTAGCTTAGCGGGAGGCACAGATACGCAGTATTTT. This sequence encodes CASSLAGGTDTQYF.

The chain carries TRBV5-4 and TRBJ1-1, with D unclear. V dropped 1 base and J dropped 8 bases, with 9 bases sitting between them. Germline CDR1 SGHNT, CDR2 YYREEE (reference sequence). CDR3 length: 12 amino acids. This CDR3 is CASSLTGSEAFF. As DNA, the CDR3 is TGTGCCAGCAGCTTGACCGGGTCAGAAGCTTTCTTT.

The V gene is TRBV6-5, the J gene TRBJ1-1; D is undetermined. This CDR3 is built from 13 residues. Germline V gene lookup returns CDR1 MNHEY and CDR2 SVGAGI. The V end was cut by 8 bases, the J end by 8 bases, with 18 bases between. DNA for the CDR3: TGTGCCAGCGCGATGGGTTTGGGCGGGGAAGCTTTCTTT. Its protein is CASAMGLGGEAFF.

The chain couples TRBV6-6 to TRBJ1-5, with D unresolved. Trimming took off 4 bases at V and 0 bases at J, with 13 bases between the two ends. Germline V gives CDR1 MNHNY, CDR2 SVGAGI (reference sequence). This CDR3 is built from 16 residues. CDR3 DNA: TGTGCCAGCAGTTCGGCGGGCGGGTATAGCAATCAGCCCCAGCATTTT. Encoded protein: CASSSAGGYSNQPQHF.

The chain recombines TRBV19 with TRBJ2-7, with 9 nucleotides matching TRBD1. Germline trimming cut 6 bases from V and 4 bases from J; bases unmatched to any gene: 10. This CDR3 is 15 amino acids long. Looked up from germline, CDR1 is LNHDA and CDR2 is SQIVND (reference sequence). The DNA for the CDR3 is TGTGCCAGTAGCAGTGCGACAGGGGGTGGTTACGAGCAGTACTTC. It translates to CASSSATGGGYEQYF.

This clone was observed once. The chain has TRBV6-5 and TRBJ1-1; D uncertain. The CDR3 is made up of 14 amino acids. Germline V gene data show CDR1 as MNHEY and CDR2 as SVGAGI. Trimming took off 6 bases at V and 4 bases at J, with 15 bases between the two ends. DNA for the CDR3: TGTGCCAGCAGGATAGACCCATCGGGCACTGAAGCTTTCTTT. Its protein is CASRIDPSGTEAFF.

The chain recombines TRBV6-5 with TRBJ2-1; D is ambiguous. CDR3 length: 15 residues. V was cut by 2 bases and J by 5 bases, with 13 bases left in between. Germline V gives CDR1 MNHEY, CDR2 SVGAGI. CDR3 DNA: TGTGCCAGCAGTTACACCGGCCGGGTAGACAATGAGCAGTTCTTC. Translation gives CASSYTGRVDNEQFF.

This sequence joins TRBV14 and TRBJ2-7, with 9 bases that match TRBD2. V was clipped by 4 bases and J by 2 bases; unmatched bases: 0. The CDR3 extends over 13 amino acids. Looked up from germline, CDR1 is SGHDN and CDR2 is FVKESK. This CDR3 is CASSLAGAYEQYF. The CDR3 bases are TGTGCCAGCAGCCTAGCGGGAGCCTACGAGCAGTACTTC.

The rearrangement uses TRBV9 and TRBJ1-2, with D possibly being TRBD1 (6 bases). V dropped 3 bases and J dropped 4 bases, with 13 bases sitting between them. Germline V gives CDR1 SGDLS, CDR2 YYNGEE. There are 14 residues in the CDR3. The CDR3 protein is CASSGTGNLYGYTF. In DNA form, the CDR3 reads TGTGCCAGCAGCGGAACAGGGAACCTCTATGGCTACACCTTC. Supplemented by reference TRBV9 and TRBJ1-2, the full variable domain reads DSGVTQTPKHLITATGQRVTLRCSPRSGDLSVYWYQQSLDQGLQFLIQYYNGEERAKGNILERFSAQQFPDLHSELNLSSLELGDSALYFCASSGTGNLYGYTFGSGTRLTVV.

The chain links TRBV7-3 to TRBJ2-1; 13 bases line up with TRBD2. From germline, CDR1 is SGHTA and CDR2 FQGTGA. The CDR3 has 16 residues. V shed 5 bases, J shed 3 bases, and the junction held 4 bases outside the gene matches. CDR3 region: CASSPGTSGNYNEQFF. Written as DNA, the CDR3 is TGTGCCAGCAGCCCAGGGACTAGCGGGAACTACAATGAGCAGTTCTTC.

The chain couples TRBV6-1 to TRBJ1-1, with D maybe TRBD1 (5 bases). CDR1 is MNHNS and CDR2 is SASEGT in the germline V gene. The CDR3 is made up of 14 amino acids. The ends were cut back, 6 bases at V and 7 bases at J, with 18 bases in the middle. Here the CDR3 reads CASSSKGTYLEAFF. The DNA of the CDR3 is TGTGCCAGCAGCTCTAAAGGGACGTACCTTGAAGCTTTCTTT.

The gene calls are TRBV11-2 and TRBJ2-1; the match to TRBD2 covers 9 bases. This CDR3 contains 17 residues. J gave up 4 bases and V 5 bases, and 12 bases lay outside the gene matches. Germline V gene lookup returns CDR1 SGHAT and CDR2 FQNNGV. CDR3 DNA: TGTGCCAGCAGCCTCCTCGGCGGGAGGGCTTCTTACAATGAGCAGTTCTTC. Translating gives CASSLLGGRASYNEQFF.

In this sample, this clone turned up once. The chain has TRBV6-5 and TRBJ2-5; D is perhaps TRBD1 (6 bases). In germline, CDR1 is MNHEY, CDR2 SVGAGI. This CDR3 spans 13 amino acids. V lost 0 bases, J lost 6 bases, and 8 bases lay in between. The CDR3 nucleotides are TGTGCCAGCAGTTACTCGCAGGGGAAGACCCAGTACTTC. As protein: CASSYSQGKTQYF.

The CDR3 loop is CASSVGDRTFATNEKLFF. CDR3 sequence (DNA): TGTGCCAGCAGCGTGGGAGACAGGACATTTGCAACTAATGAAAAACTGTTTTTT. J is TRBJ1-4 and V is TRBV9; TRBD1 might be the D (6 bases). Deletions cut 2 bases from V and 0 bases from J, with 17 bases between. The CDR3 totals 18 residues. Germline CDR1 SGDLS, CDR2 YYNGEE.

As regards this clone: The sample has other DNA sequences that encode this CDR3 too. This chain links TRBV28 with TRBJ1-1; D not resolved. The CDR3 extends over 13 amino acids. CDR1 MDHEN and CDR2 SYDVKM come from the germline V gene. Trimming pared 4 bases from V and 1 base from J, leaving 7 bases between. The CDR3 nucleotides read TGTGCCAGCAGTTACACAGCGAACACTGAAGCTTTCTTT. Protein sequence: CASSYTANTEAFF.

This sequence joins TRBV2 and TRBJ2-1, with 9 bases fitting TRBD2. Germline V CDR1 and CDR2: SNHLY, FYNNEI. V lost 8 bases, J lost 4 bases, and 6 bases stayed unmatched. CDR3 size: 14 residues. The CDR3 sequence: CASGRLAGYNEQFF. The CDR3 region has the DNA TGTGCCAGCGGTAGGCTAGCGGGATACAATGAGCAGTTCTTC.

V is TRBV27 and J is TRBJ2-7, with D unclear. Germline values: CDR1 MNHEY, CDR2 SMNVEV (reference sequence). V dropped 0 bases and J dropped 3 bases, with 9 bases sitting between them. This CDR3 is built from 14 residues. DNA for the CDR3: TGTGCCAGCAGTTTATCGGGTAGCCACTACGAGCAGTACTTC. Translating it yields CASSLSGSHYEQYF.

This rearrangement joins TRBV28 to TRBJ2-7, with unresolved D. Germline loops: CDR1 MDHEN, CDR2 SYDVKM. Trimming removed 4 bases at V and 2 bases at J, with 12 bases between. CDR3 length equals 14 residues. The CDR3 spells CASSYYGSPYEQYF. The DNA of the CDR3 is TGTGCCAGCAGTTATTACGGCAGTCCCTACGAGCAGTACTTC.